This TCR beta chain was captured by sequencing in a study of T cell repertoires in cytomegalovirus infection. General study points: The ex vivo response was dominated by HLA-C-restricted CMV-specific TCR beta clonotypes.

MiXCR was run by TCRdb on the reads, yielding one entry per CDR3 protein. The table includes 600,000 to 800,000 distinct CDR3 sequences, 24% detected once. This clonotype was seen at least ten times. Its antigen remains unidentified. The V and J ends lost 2 bases and 7 bases respectively, with 6 bases between them. The CDR3 spans 12 residues. Germline V gene data show CDR1 as MGHDK and CDR2 as SYGVNS. Sequenced material: CD8+ T cells from PBMCs. The sequence was collected from a human donor in good health (CMV status not recorded). Some clones in this sample may be carry-over from other donors' samples. The chain couples TRBV25-1 to TRBJ2-1; no reliable D call. CDR3: CASSEQSNEQFF. Here the CDR3 DNA reads TGTGCCAGCAGTGAACAAAGTAATGAGCAGTTCTTC.